Shown below are 32 T cell receptor beta chains from a single sample sequenced in a study of T cell responses to AZD1222 COVID-19 vaccine. Profiling relied on immunoSEQ multiplex PCR, and the TCRdb table lists in-frame clones only, not all of them. The data show about 160,000 clones, about nine tenths seen once. Sequences were derived from peripheral blood, sampled on day 0 of AZD1222 vaccination. These TCRs come from an adult in good health.

This rearrangement joins TRBV12-3 or TRBV12-4 to TRBJ2-1, with no clear D. The CDR3 is 13 amino acids. V was pared by 5 bases and J by 4 bases, with 9 bases between. The CDR3 protein is CASSAGLYNEQFF. In DNA form, the CDR3 reads TGTGCCAGCAGTGCCGGGTTGTACAATGAGCAGTTCTTC.

This clone was recorded only once. Written as DNA, the CDR3 is TGTGCCAGCAGTCCGGGACTAGCGGGGGTTACGCAGTATTTT. Its translation: CASSPGLAGVTQYF. The chain couples TRBV7-2 to TRBJ2-3; 14 bases match TRBD2. The germline V gene encodes CDR1 SGHTA and CDR2 FQGNSA. With 6 bases clipped from V and 8 bases from J, the junction kept 4 bases outside the gene matches. The CDR3 runs 14 residues.

The chain carries TRBV19 and TRBJ1-3; the D is unclear. CDR3 length equals 15 residues. V gave up 4 bases and J gave up 3 bases, with 13 bases separating them. CDR1 and CDR2 (germline): LNHDA, SQIVND (reference sequence). CDR3 amino acids: CASSSTRDYGNTIYF. The CDR3 bases are TGTGCCAGTAGTAGCACAAGGGATTATGGAAACACCATATATTTT.

The chain combines TRBV6-2 or TRBV6-3 with TRBJ2-1; D unclear. The V gene lost 5 bases and the J gene lost 0 bases, with 11 bases spanning the gap. The CDR3 runs to 15 residues. Germline assignment: CDR1 MNHEY and CDR2 SVGEGT. CDR3 in DNA: TGTGCCAGCAGTCATGAGACGGGCTCCTACAATGAGCAGTTCTTC. It translates to CASSHETGSYNEQFF.

This chain links TRBV27 with TRBJ2-1; 8 nucleotides line up with TRBD1. Per germline, CDR1 MNHEY and CDR2 SMNVEV (reference sequence). The CDR3 covers 13 residues. J lost 8 bases, V lost 2 bases, and 2 bases had no gene match. The CDR3 nucleotides read TGTGCCAGCAGTTTACAGACAGGGGATGAGCAGTTCTTC. Encoded protein: CASSLQTGDEQFF.

The chain combines TRBV5-1 with TRBJ1-2; D is unclear. From germline, CDR1 is SGHRS and CDR2 YFSETQ. This CDR3 spans 13 amino acids. The V end lost 1 base, the J end lost 0 bases, and 4 bases lay between the germline ends. This chain's CDR3 is CASSLTANYGYTF. The CDR3 region has the DNA TGCGCCAGCAGCTTGACAGCTAACTATGGCTACACCTTC.

V usage is TRBV5-1 and J usage is TRBJ2-5, with 9 nucleotides matching TRBD1. Germline V CDR1 and CDR2: SGHRS, YFSETQ. The CDR3 is 15 residues long. The J segment lost 4 bases and the V segment lost 4 bases, leaving 8 bases of the junction unmatched. This CDR3 reads CASSVTGGARETQYF. CDR3 DNA: TGCGCCAGCAGCGTGACAGGGGGGGCGCGAGAGACCCAGTACTTC.

The rearrangement links TRBV6-4 to TRBJ1-2; 9 bases are a match to TRBD1. V was clipped by 6 bases and J by 8 bases; unmatched bases: 16. The V gene's germline CDR1 is MRHNA and CDR2 SNTAGT. There are 16 residues in the CDR3. CDR3 DNA: TGTGCCAGCAGCTCCGGGACAGGGCCTGTACTTTGGGGCTACACCTTC. Translating gives CASSSGTGPVLWGYTF.

This clone was picked up one time. The chain joins TRBV3-1 (or the pseudogene TRBV3-2) to TRBJ1-1, with TRBD1 identical over 7 bases. The V and J ends lost 4 bases and 7 bases, in that order; junction bases with no gene match: 3. Germline loops: CDR1 LGHDT, CDR2 YNNKEL (reference sequence). The CDR3 has 12 amino acids. The CDR3 sequence: CASSRGTDEAFF. The CDR3 DNA sequence: TGTGCCAGCAGCCGAGGGACAGATGAAGCTTTCTTT.

V and J are TRBV21-1 and TRBJ2-1; whether TRBD2, the table's D call, matches the DNA was not checked. TRBV21-1 represents a pseudogene. The CDR3 runs to 18 residues. CDR3 bases: TGTGCCAGCAGCAAAGAGGTGGCTAGCGGGGGGCCGTACAATGAGCAGTTCTTC. It translates to CASSKEVASGGPYNEQFF.

The J gene is TRBJ1-2, the V gene TRBV7-8; the D is unclear. V lost 6 bases to trimming and J lost 8 bases, with 22 bases between them. Per the germline V gene, CDR1 is SGHVS and CDR2 is FQNEAQ. The CDR3 sequence is 15 residues long. CDR3 DNA: TGTGCCAGCAGTCTAGACCCAACAGATCCGAAGGGCTACACCTTC. This encodes CASSLDPTDPKGYTF.

The chain links TRBV6-6 to TRBJ2-2, with TRBD1 matching over 8 bases. The V gene end was trimmed by 6 bases and the J gene end by 5 bases; junction bases not matched to a gene: 8. Germline CDR1 reads MNHNY; CDR2 reads SVGAGI (reference sequence). CDR3 length: 15 residues. The CDR3 bases are TGTGCCAGCAGGCTAACAGGGGGTGAGACCGGGGAGCTGTTTTTT. Amino acids: CASRLTGGETGELFF.

This clone was seen a handful of times. The chain links TRBV19 to TRBJ1-2; 8 nucleotides match TRBD1. Germline V gene sequence: CDR1 LNHDA, CDR2 SQIVND (reference sequence). V was clipped by 3 bases and J by 0 bases; unmatched bases: 6. The CDR3 runs to 16 residues. The CDR3 DNA reads as TGTGCCAGTAGTATTTTCGGGACAGGTTCTAACTATGGCTACACCTTC. Amino acids: CASSIFGTGSNYGYTF.

The chain couples TRBV6-5 to TRBJ2-3, with D perhaps TRBD1 or TRBD2 (6 bases each). CDR3 length: 14 residues. The germline V gene encodes CDR1 MNHEY and CDR2 SVGAGI. Trimming pared 7 bases from V and 9 bases from J, leaving 20 bases between. CDR3 in DNA: TGTGCCAGCACCCAAAAGGGGGGTTCTTTGACGCAGTATTTT. As protein: CASTQKGGSLTQYF.

The chain employs TRBV3-1 (or the pseudogene TRBV3-2) and TRBJ2-5, with D uncertain. The V gene lost 0 bases and the J gene lost 5 bases, with 7 bases spanning the gap. The CDR3 extends over 13 amino acids. CDR1 and CDR2 (germline): LGHDT, YNNKEL (reference sequence). The CDR3 sequence is CASSQEGRETQYF. The CDR3 DNA sequence: TGTGCCAGCAGCCAAGAGGGCCGGGAGACCCAGTACTTC.

The genes are TRBV4-3 and TRBJ2-3; the match to TRBD2 covers 9 bases. Germline V gene sequence: CDR1 LGHNA, CDR2 YSLEER. Trimming removed 0 bases from V and 4 bases from J; junction bases left unmatched: 5. This CDR3 is 16 amino acids long. The CDR3 protein is CASSQDLSGGPDTQYF. CDR3 nucleotides: TGCGCCAGCAGCCAAGATTTGAGCGGGGGGCCAGATACGCAGTATTTT.

The chain couples TRBV7-2 to TRBJ1-2; possibly TRBD1 for D (6 bases). The CDR3 runs to 13 residues. Trimming stripped 1 base from V and 4 bases from J, with 7 bases between. Germline V lookup: CDR1 SGHTA, CDR2 FQGNSA. The CDR3 DNA sequence: TGTGCCAGCAGCTTAGAGGGGGGCTATGGCTACACCTTC. Protein: CASSLEGGYGYTF.

The chain joins TRBV5-1 to TRBJ1-2; D is uncertain. V was clipped by 0 bases and J by 3 bases, with 9 bases between them. The CDR3 sequence is 14 residues long. Germline CDR1 reads SGHRS; CDR2 reads YFSETQ. As DNA, the CDR3 is TGCGCCAGCAGCTTGGGGGTGCTAGACTATGGCTACACCTTC. Its protein is CASSLGVLDYGYTF.

This chain uses TRBV5-5 with TRBJ1-1, with D uncertain. In germline, CDR1 is SGHKS, CDR2 YYEKEE (reference sequence). The CDR3 length is 14 residues. V was trimmed by 0 bases and J by 4 bases, leaving 10 bases between them. The CDR3 sequence is CASSLEGWSTEAFF. The CDR3 nucleotides are TGTGCCAGCAGCTTGGAGGGATGGTCCACTGAAGCTTTCTTT. The variable domain in full, with the rest retrieved from reference TRBV5-5 and TRBJ1-1, is DAGVTQSPTHLIKTRGQQVTLRCSPISGHKSVSWYQQVLGQGPQFIFQYYEKEERGRGNFPDRFSARQFPNYSSELNVNALLLGDSALYLCASSLEGWSTEAFFGQGTRLTVV.

The rearrangement joins TRBV6-1 to TRBJ1-5; a weak D match, TRBD1 (5 bases). Trimming cost V 4 bases and J 2 bases, with 15 bases left between them. The CDR3 runs 16 residues. CDR1 is MNHNS and CDR2 is SASEGT in the germline V gene. The CDR3 DNA reads TGTGCCAGCAGTGGCGCAGGGTATATTGGCAATCAGCCCCAGCATTTT. Translation gives CASSGAGYIGNQPQHF.

The V gene is TRBV4-2, the J gene TRBJ2-7; 9 bases are shared with TRBD1. Unmatched junction bases numbered 15, after V lost 2 bases and J lost 1 base. Germline CDR1 LGHNA, CDR2 YNFKEQ. The CDR3 runs 19 residues. Written as DNA, the CDR3 is TGTGCCAGCAGCCAACACACACAGGGGGCAGTCGGTAGTTCCTACGAGCAGTACTTC. It codes for CASSQHTQGAVGSSYEQYF.

The J gene is TRBJ2-5, the V gene TRBV27; TRBD2 is a possible D gene (5 bases). The CDR3 consists of 20 residues. V was shortened by 3 bases and J by 1 base, with 27 bases between the two germline ends. Germline-derived CDR1 and CDR2 are MNHEY and SMNVEV (reference sequence). The CDR3: CASSFPLDWIPLDSQETQYF. The CDR3 DNA reads as TGTGCCAGCAGTTTCCCCCTAGACTGGATCCCTTTGGACTCCCAAGAGACCCAGTACTTC.

V usage is TRBV6-5 and J usage is TRBJ1-6, with D possibly matching TRBD1 (5 bases). V was clipped by 3 bases and J by 11 bases, with 17 bases between them. This CDR3 is built from 15 residues. The germline V gene has CDR1 MNHEY and CDR2 SVGAGI. The CDR3: CASSYSGTGRAPLHF. CDR3 bases: TGTGCCAGCAGTTATTCCGGGACTGGGCGGGCACCCCTCCACTTT.

J is TRBJ2-3 and V is TRBV5-1; 13 positions match TRBD2. J gave up 1 base and V 4 bases, and 3 bases lay outside the gene matches. This CDR3 is built from 16 residues. Germline V CDR1 and CDR2: SGHRS, YFSETQ. CDR3 region: CASSPGLAGGTDTQYF. CDR3 coding DNA: TGCGCCAGCAGCCCAGGACTAGCGGGAGGCACAGATACGCAGTATTTT. The variable domain in full, with the rest retrieved from reference TRBV5-1 and TRBJ2-3, is KAGVTQTPRYLIKTRGQQVTLSCSPISGHRSVSWYQQTPGQGLQFLFEYFSETQRNKGNFPGRFSGRQFSNSRSEMNVSTLELGDSALYLCASSPGLAGGTDTQYFGPGTRLTVL.

The chain combines TRBV5-4 with TRBJ1-4, with D perhaps TRBD1 (6 bases). The CDR3 has 16 amino acids. Germline CDR1 and CDR2: SGHNT and YYREEE (reference sequence). Trimming pared 2 bases from V and 5 bases from J, leaving 16 bases between. This CDR3 is CASSFSGAGLNEKLFF. CDR3 DNA sequence: TGTGCCAGCAGCTTCTCGGGGGCTGGGCTGAATGAAAAACTGTTTTTT.

The J gene is TRBJ2-7, the V gene TRBV7-2, with D unclear. Trimming shortened V by 2 bases and J by 0 bases, and 11 bases separated the two germline ends. The CDR3 sequence is 15 residues long. Germline V gene data show CDR1 as SGHTA and CDR2 as FQGNSA. CDR3 sequence reads: CASSLSWVSSYEQYF. The CDR3 DNA reads as TGTGCCAGCAGCTTATCATGGGTGAGCTCCTACGAGCAGTACTTC.

This clone has just a few counts. The V call is TRBV4-1, the J call TRBJ1-1; D call uncertain. Germline V gene sequence: CDR1 MGHRA, CDR2 YSYEKL. The CDR3 contains 14 residues. Between the trimmed V and J ends, which lost 0 bases and 6 bases, there was a span of 11 bases. CDR3 DNA: TGCGCCAGCAGCCAAGATAGTCTCTCGGCTGAAGCTTTCTTT. It codes for CASSQDSLSAEAFF.

This chain joins TRBV11-2 and TRBJ2-1, with 10 bases that match TRBD2. Trimming cost V 4 bases and J 10 bases; bases outside gene matches: 10. CDR1 and CDR2 from the germline V gene are SGHAT and FQNNGV. The CDR3 consists of 15 residues. The DNA of the CDR3 is TGTGCCAGCAGCTCTTGGAGCGGGGGGGCACAGGAGCAGTTCTTC. Encoded protein: CASSSWSGGAQEQFF.

This chain joins TRBV5-5 and TRBJ1-3, with D tentatively TRBD1 (5 bases). The CDR3 extends over 15 amino acids. The V end was cut by 3 bases, the J end by 2 bases, with 12 bases between. Germline V gives CDR1 SGHKS, CDR2 YYEKEE (reference sequence). As DNA, the CDR3 is TGTGCCAGCAGCTCGCCCGGGGGGGCTGGAAACACCATATATTTT. It codes for CASSSPGGAGNTIYF.

In its sample, this clone was seen once. The rearrangement links TRBV2 to TRBJ1-3; tentatively, D is TRBD1 (6 bases). The germline V gene has CDR1 SNHLY and CDR2 FYNNEI. The V gene lost 1 base and the J gene lost 4 bases, with 11 bases spanning the gap. This CDR3 spans 15 amino acids. CDR3 sequence: CASSEGQGPGNTIYF. The CDR3 DNA reads TGTGCCAGCAGTGAAGGGCAGGGGCCCGGAAACACCATATATTTT.

This chain joins TRBV3-1 (or the pseudogene TRBV3-2) and TRBJ1-1; 8 bases are shared with TRBD1. The V segment lost 4 bases and the J segment 0 bases; nucleotides outside the gene matches: 4. Germline CDR1 reads LGHDT; CDR2 reads YNNKEL (reference sequence). The CDR3 sequence is 15 residues long. The DNA for the CDR3 is TGTGCCAGCAGCCCCTGGACAGGGATGAACACTGAAGCTTTCTTT. It encodes CASSPWTGMNTEAFF.

The chain has TRBV5-1 and TRBJ2-3; D perhaps matches TRBD1 (7 bases). V shed 4 bases and J shed 2 bases, with 14 bases lying between them. Germline assignment: CDR1 SGHRS and CDR2 YFSETQ. This CDR3 has 15 amino acids. The DNA of the CDR3 is TGCGCCAGCAGCCCCCGGGGGACAGACACAGATACGCAGTATTTT. Amino acids: CASSPRGTDTDTQYF.